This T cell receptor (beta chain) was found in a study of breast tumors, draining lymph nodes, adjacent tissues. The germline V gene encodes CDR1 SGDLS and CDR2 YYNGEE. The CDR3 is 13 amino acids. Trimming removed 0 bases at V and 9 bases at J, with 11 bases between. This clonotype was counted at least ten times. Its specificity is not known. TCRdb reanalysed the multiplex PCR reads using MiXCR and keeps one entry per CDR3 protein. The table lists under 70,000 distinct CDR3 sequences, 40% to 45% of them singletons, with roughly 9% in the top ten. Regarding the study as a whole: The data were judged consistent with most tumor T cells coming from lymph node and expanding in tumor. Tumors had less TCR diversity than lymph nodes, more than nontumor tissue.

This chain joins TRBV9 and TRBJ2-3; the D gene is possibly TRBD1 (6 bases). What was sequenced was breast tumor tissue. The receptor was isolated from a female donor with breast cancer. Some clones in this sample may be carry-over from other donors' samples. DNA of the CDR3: TGTGCCAGCAGCGTAGGGACAGAGCGGACGCAGTATTTT. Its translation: CASSVGTERTQYF.